The 22 T cell receptor beta chains in this list originate from one sample, sequenced in a study of beta chain features in type 1 diabetes. cDNA synthesis used the whole RNA isolate, giving expressed TCRB sequences. The data were produced by immunoSEQ multiplex PCR, yet TCRdb's version contains in-frame clones alone and is incomplete. The sample has over 200,000 clones; about a tenth are singletons. Study-wide results and caveats: Among patients with Type 1 diabetes, TCRB CDR3s were moderately but significantly shorter in every one of the four CD4+ subsets.

These receptors' antigens are unknown. Sequencing used naive CD4+ T cells from blood. These receptors all come from a man between 25 and 39 years old with type 1 diabetes.

Only a few counts were recorded for this clone. V usage is TRBV19 and J usage is TRBJ2-1, with 10 bases fitting TRBD2. The CDR3 totals 17 residues. The junction had 7 bases not matched to a gene; V was cut back by 1 base and J by 4 bases. Germline lookup yields CDR1 LNHDA and CDR2 SQIVND (reference sequence). CDR3 coding DNA: TGTGCCAGTAGTATAGCGGCTAGCGGGGGACGTTACAATGAGCAGTTCTTC. Its protein product is CASSIAASGGRYNEQFF. The complete variable domain, with remaining parts taken from reference TRBV19 and TRBJ2-1, reads DGGITQSPKYLFRKEGQNVTLSCEQNLNHDAMYWYRQDPGQGLRLIYYSQIVNDFQKGDIAEGYSVSREKKESFPLTVTSAQKNPTAFYLCASSIAASGGRYNEQFFGPGTRLTVL.

The chain links TRBV2 to TRBJ1-2; maybe TRBD1 (6 bases). Germline V gene sequence: CDR1 SNHLY, CDR2 FYNNEI. This CDR3 has 15 amino acids. Trimming shortened V by 6 bases and J by 4 bases, and 18 bases separated the two germline ends. The DNA of the CDR3 is TGTGCCAGCAGCAACAGGGCCTTAGCCGGCTATGGCTACACCTTC. This codes for CASSNRALAGYGYTF.

This clone occurred a few times. The chain links TRBV30 to TRBJ2-3; D possibly corresponds to TRBD2 (5 bases). Trimming stripped 2 bases from V and 2 bases from J, with 8 bases between. Germline V gene data show CDR1 as GTSNPN and CDR2 as SVGIG (reference sequence). The CDR3 is made up of 13 amino acids. The CDR3 here is CAWSIGDTDTQYF. CDR3 DNA sequence: TGTGCCTGGAGTATCGGGGACACAGATACGCAGTATTTT.

The J gene is TRBJ2-4, the V gene TRBV5-6; 9 positions match TRBD1. Per germline, CDR1 SGHDT and CDR2 YYEEEE. V lost 0 bases to trimming and J lost 0 bases; unmatched junction nucleotides: 7. This CDR3 is built from 18 residues. CDR3 residues: CASSLEAGTGLAKNIQYF. CDR3 coding DNA: TGTGCCAGCAGCTTGGAGGCGGGGACAGGGCTAGCCAAAAACATTCAGTACTTC.

This clone was seen only once. The V call is TRBV9, the J call TRBJ2-3; D not certain. This CDR3 comprises 12 residues. V lost 3 bases to trimming and J lost 5 bases, with 7 bases between them. Looked up from germline, CDR1 is SGDLS and CDR2 is YYNGEE. CDR3 in amino acids: CASSARIDTQYF. CDR3 coding DNA: TGTGCCAGCAGCGCCAGGATAGATACGCAGTATTTT. The variable domain in full, completed from reference TRBV9 and TRBJ2-3, reads DSGVTQTPKHLITATGQRVTLRCSPRSGDLSVYWYQQSLDQGLQFLIQYYNGEERAKGNILERFSAQQFPDLHSELNLSSLELGDSALYFCASSARIDTQYFGPGTRLTVL.

This chain links TRBV5-6 with TRBJ1-1, with TRBD1 matching 7 bases. From germline, CDR1 is SGHDT and CDR2 YYEEEE. With V trimmed by 0 bases and J by 9 bases, 5 bases remained unmatched. The CDR3 is made up of 13 amino acids. The DNA of the CDR3 is TGTGCCAGCAGCTTGGTAGGACAGGTGAAAGCTTTCTTT. Translating gives CASSLVGQVKAFF.

The genes are TRBV5-6 and TRBJ2-1, with 14 nucleotides matching TRBD2. With 5 bases clipped from V and 12 bases from J, the junction kept 16 bases outside the gene matches. Germline loops: CDR1 SGHDT, CDR2 YYEEEE. CDR3 length: 17 residues. As DNA, the CDR3 is TGTGCCAGCAGTCCCGGGACTAGCGGGGGCCTTCTTGGGTGGCAGTTCTTC. Residues: CASSPGTSGGLLGWQFF.

The sample holds a few counts of this clone. Other DNA sequences in the same sample also yield this CDR3. The rearrangement joins TRBV6-1 to TRBJ2-7; D uncertain. Germline loops: CDR1 MNHNS, CDR2 SASEGT. V dropped 2 bases and J dropped 3 bases, with 5 bases sitting between them. This CDR3 contains 12 residues. Here the CDR3 reads CASSESSYEQYF. The CDR3 DNA reads as TGTGCCAGCAGTGAATCGAGCTACGAGCAGTACTTC.

This chain uses TRBV18 with TRBJ1-5; D is possibly TRBD1 (6 bases). CDR1 and CDR2 from the germline V gene are KGHSH and LQKENI. Trimming left V 2 bases short and J 5 bases short, with 13 bases between. The CDR3 length is 15 residues. The CDR3 loop is CASSPSKGVDQPQHF. CDR3 nucleotide sequence: TGTGCCAGCTCACCAAGTAAGGGGGTTGATCAGCCCCAGCATTTT.

This chain connects TRBV30 to TRBJ2-6, with D perhaps matching TRBD1 (6 bases). CDR1 and CDR2 from the germline V gene are GTSNPN and SVGIG (reference sequence). This CDR3 region has 17 residues. Trimming cost V 3 bases and J 0 bases, with 15 bases left between them. Here the CDR3 reads CAWRRQVLASGANVLTF. The CDR3 DNA follows: TGTGCCTGGAGGAGACAGGTTCTCGCCTCTGGGGCCAACGTCCTGACTTTC.

This clone has more than one count but fewer than ten. The chain recombines TRBV11-2 with TRBJ2-7, with TRBD1 matching 10 bases. Germline-derived CDR1 and CDR2 are SGHAT and FQNNGV. There are 13 residues in the CDR3. Trimming took 5 bases from V and 7 from J; bases not matched to a gene: 5. In DNA, the CDR3 is TGTGCCAGCAGCCGGGACAGGGGAGGAGAGCAGTACTTC. This sequence encodes CASSRDRGGEQYF.

This clone is a singleton in its sample. The chain links TRBV6-6 to TRBJ1-2, with 7 bases aligning to TRBD1. This CDR3 comprises 16 residues. Germline CDR1 reads MNHNY; CDR2 reads SVGAGI (reference sequence). The V segment lost 1 base and the J segment 8 bases; nucleotides outside the gene matches: 13. The chain's CDR3 is CASSYFGDSRRGGYTF. The CDR3 region has the DNA TGTGCCAGCAGTTACTTTGGGGACAGCCGGAGGGGAGGCTACACCTTC.

This clone was seen a handful of times. The chain is built from TRBV7-2 and TRBJ2-7, with TRBD1 matching 8 bases. This CDR3 has 15 amino acids. J gave up 3 bases and V 5 bases, and 9 bases lay outside the gene matches. Germline V gives CDR1 SGHTA, CDR2 FQGNSA. Here the CDR3 DNA reads TGTGCCAGCAGCCCCTCGACAGGGGCCCTCTACGAGCAGTACTTC. This encodes CASSPSTGALYEQYF.

This clone was seen only a few times. This chain links TRBV2 with TRBJ2-1, with 8 bases identical to TRBD2. CDR1 SNHLY and CDR2 FYNNEI come from the germline V gene. The CDR3 contains 13 residues. Losses at the gene ends were 6 bases for V and 8 bases for J; bases not matched to a gene: 6. CDR3 sequence (DNA): TGTGCCAGCAGGTCAGGACTAGCAGATGAGCAGTTCTTC. Amino acids: CASRSGLADEQFF.

This clone was recorded a few times. The chain has TRBV29-1 and TRBJ2-2; 7 nucleotides match TRBD2. The CDR3 contains 13 residues. Germline CDR1 is SQVTM and CDR2 is ANQGSEA. Unmatched junction bases numbered 2, after V lost 4 bases and J lost 3 bases. The chain's CDR3 is CSVVRGDTGELFF. CDR3 in DNA: TGCAGCGTTGTCCGGGGGGACACCGGGGAGCTGTTTTTT.

The rearrangement joins TRBV7-3 to TRBJ1-3; D remains unclear. This CDR3 spans 13 amino acids. The ends were cut back, 4 bases at V and 6 bases at J, with 10 bases in the middle. The germline CDR1 and CDR2 sequences are SGHTA and FQGTGA. CDR3 nucleotides: TGTGCCAGCAGCTCGGGAAATGAAAACACCATATATTTT. Protein product: CASSSGNENTIYF.

The gene calls are TRBV6-1 and TRBJ2-7; D is ambiguous. The CDR3 totals 11 residues. The germline gives CDR1 MNHNS, CDR2 SASEGT. Deletions cut 6 bases from V and 6 bases from J, with 9 bases between. The CDR3 loop reads CASSELSEQYF. The CDR3 nucleotides read TGTGCCAGCAGCGAGTTGAGCGAGCAGTACTTC.

This clone appeared a few times. J is TRBJ2-1 and V is TRBV4-3; D remains unclear. Trimming took 0 bases from V and 12 from J, leaving 15 bases between them. Germline-derived CDR1 and CDR2 are LGHNA and YSLEER. This CDR3 has 14 amino acids. Here the CDR3 DNA reads TGCGCCAGCAGCCAAGAAATGGTGGTAGCTGCGCAGTTCTTC. This translates into CASSQEMVVAAQFF.

This clone showed up just a few times. The rearrangement uses TRBV6-5 and TRBJ2-3; unclear D gene. V was pared by 0 bases and J by 0 bases, with 7 bases between. This CDR3 has 15 amino acids. Looked up from germline, CDR1 is MNHEY and CDR2 is SVGAGI. The CDR3 here is CASSYSYRSTDTQYF. CDR3 in DNA: TGTGCCAGCAGTTACTCGTATCGTAGCACAGATACGCAGTATTTT.

This clone was found a few times. The rearrangement joins TRBV2 to TRBJ2-7; 8 bases fit TRBD1. This CDR3 region has 14 residues. Looked up from germline, CDR1 is SNHLY and CDR2 is FYNNEI. The V segment lost 5 bases and the J segment 6 bases; nucleotides outside the gene matches: 9. CDR3 coding DNA: TGTGCCAGCAGTTTGGACAGGGCCCGATCCGAGCAGTACTTC. It specifies CASSLDRARSEQYF.

This clone was seen a few times. The V call is TRBV25-1, the J call TRBJ2-5; D may be TRBD2 (6 bases). The V and J ends lost 7 bases and 4 bases respectively, with 19 bases between them. This CDR3 has 15 amino acids. Per the germline V gene, CDR1 is MGHDK and CDR2 is SYGVNS. The CDR3 reads CASTEGGALGETQYF. CDR3 bases: TGTGCCAGCACCGAGGGCGGGGCTTTGGGAGAGACCCAGTACTTC.

This clone was seen only a few times. The chain couples TRBV15 to TRBJ1-5; D is possibly TRBD1 (6 bases). Trimming took off 2 bases at V and 4 bases at J, with 12 bases between the two ends. This CDR3 has 15 residues. Germline V lookup: CDR1 LNHNV, CDR2 YYDKDF (reference sequence). The CDR3 DNA follows: TGTGCCACCAGCAGACTCGACAGGAATAATCAGCCCCAGCATTTT. It encodes CATSRLDRNNQPQHF.